Following are 9 T cell receptor beta chains from one sample sequenced in a study of T-cell memory formation after mild COVID-19. Each CDR3 protein is one row after TCRdb ran MiXCR on the 5' RACE reads. This sample has 150,000 or so distinct CDR3 sequences, with about 23% found just once. The specimen sequenced was PBMCs or a T cell subset sorted from them (not recorded which). The receptors here all came from an adult woman who had mild COVID-19 (a few samples of this study predate the infection). Cell type and time point are not known.

This clonotype was seen a few times. The chain couples TRBV7-9 to TRBJ2-7, with TRBD2 as a possible D gene (5 bases). This CDR3 is built from 12 residues. The V end lost 1 base, the J end lost 7 bases, and 8 bases lay between the germline ends. Germline V CDR1 and CDR2: SEHNR, FQNEAQ (reference sequence). Written as DNA, the CDR3 is TGTGCCAGCAGCTTAGAGTCGGGAGAGCAGTACTTC. It codes for CASSLESGEQYF.

The J gene is TRBJ1-4, the V gene TRBV10-3; no clear D gene. The germline CDR1 and CDR2 sequences are ENHRY and SYGVKD. CDR3 length equals 15 residues. The ends were cut back, 10 bases at V and 5 bases at J, with 20 bases in the middle. The CDR3 loop reads CATDHLGVINEKLFF. The CDR3 DNA follows: TGTGCCACGGACCACCTCGGGGTTATCAATGAAAAACTGTTTTTT.

V is TRBV27 and J is TRBJ2-3; D ambiguous. CDR1 MNHEY and CDR2 SMNVEV come from the germline V gene (reference sequence). V dropped 8 bases and J dropped 6 bases, with 12 bases sitting between them. This CDR3 is 12 amino acids long. This CDR3 reads CASWRAWDTQYF. CDR3 sequence (DNA): TGTGCCAGCTGGCGTGCGTGGGATACGCAGTATTTT.

This clonotype was counted between two and nine times. The genes are TRBV29-1 and TRBJ2-3; TRBD2 matches at 10 bases. The germline V gene has CDR1 SQVTM and CDR2 ANQGSEA. This CDR3 has 17 amino acids. J gave up 6 bases and V 3 bases, and 15 bases lay outside the gene matches. The CDR3 bases are TGCAGCGTTGAGGAGACCGGGACTAGCGATTTGGTGGATACGCAGTATTTT. Translated: CSVEETGTSDLVDTQYF.

The V gene is TRBV4-3, the J gene TRBJ1-2, with D perhaps TRBD1 (5 bases). The CDR3 is 18 amino acids. With 1 base removed from V and 7 bases from J, the gap between germline ends came to 25 bases. CDR1 is LGHNA and CDR2 is YSLEER in the germline V gene. CDR3 in amino acids: CASSQGDNEGTWFFGYTF. In DNA, the CDR3 is TGCGCCAGCAGCCAAGGGGATAATGAGGGGACGTGGTTTTTTGGCTACACCTTC.

The chain links TRBV18 to TRBJ2-4, with 8 bases fitting TRBD2. This CDR3 comprises 13 residues. Germline V gene sequence: CDR1 KGHSH, CDR2 LQKENI. With V trimmed by 6 bases and J by 11 bases, 9 bases remained unmatched. The DNA for the CDR3 is TGTGCCAGCTCCCCAGCGGGGGAACCCGTTCAGTACTTC. As protein: CASSPAGEPVQYF.

This chain uses TRBV7-9 with TRBJ2-2; D ambiguous. CDR1 is SEHNR, CDR2 FQNEAQ, per germline (reference sequence). This CDR3 is built from 14 residues. The V end lost 2 bases, the J end lost 5 bases, and 9 bases lay between the germline ends. The CDR3 loop reads CASSLPALTGELFF. CDR3 DNA: TGTGCCAGCAGCTTACCTGCCCTGACCGGGGAGCTGTTTTTT.

The chain has TRBV7-9 and TRBJ2-1; D gene ambiguous. From germline, CDR1 is SEHNR and CDR2 FQNEAQ (reference sequence). Trimming cost V 1 base and J 9 bases, with 7 bases left between them. CDR3 length: 12 amino acids. CDR3 amino acids: CASSLGRSEQFF. The CDR3 DNA reads TGTGCCAGCAGCTTAGGTCGGAGTGAGCAGTTCTTC.

This clonotype was seen more than once but under ten times. The chain uses TRBV6-2 or TRBV6-3 and TRBJ2-7; D may correspond to TRBD1 or TRBD2 (6 bases each). The CDR3 length is 14 residues. Trimming stripped 2 bases from V and 2 bases from J, with 10 bases between. Germline CDR1 and CDR2: MNHEY and SVGEGT. The CDR3 region is CASSYEEGAYEQYF. CDR3 bases: TGTGCCAGCAGTTACGAGGAGGGGGCCTACGAGCAGTACTTC.